These 31 T cell receptor beta chains originate from one sample sequenced in a study of glioma-infiltrating T cells. Using RNA template, CDR3s of TCR alpha and beta were amplified with iRepertoire arm-PCR. TCRdb used MiXCR to reprocess the multiplex PCR reads, holding one entry per CDR3 protein. The repertoire holds over 90,000 distinct CDR3 sequences, with around 29% as singletons. Material for sequencing was glioma tissue, nonneoplastic brain tissue, or PBMCs (not recorded which). The receptors here all came from a human donor with low-grade glioma or glioblastoma, undergoing nonglioma brain surgery, or in good health (not recorded which).

This clonotype was observed a few times. The gene calls are TRBV7-9 and TRBJ2-3; D remains ambiguous. The V gene lost 1 base and the J gene lost 5 bases, with 10 bases spanning the gap. From germline, CDR1 is SEHNR and CDR2 FQNEAQ (reference sequence). The CDR3 sequence is 14 residues long. The DNA for the CDR3 is TGTGCCAGCAGCTTAGACACCCAGCAAGATACGCAGTATTTT. This sequence encodes CASSLDTQQDTQYF.

Remarks on this clonotype: Since a much larger clone is just one base distant, this may be a read error. The CDR3 DNA is TGTGCCAGCAGCTTAGCTAGAGGGGATACGCAGTATTTT. Translated, it gives CASSLARGDTQYF. The J gene is TRBJ2-3, the V gene TRBV7-2, with D tentatively TRBD2 (5 bases). V lost 0 bases and J 6 bases, leaving 7 bases between the germline ends. Germline V CDR1 and CDR2: SGHTA, FQGNSA. The CDR3 is 13 amino acids. The full variable domain, rest sourced from reference TRBV7-2 and TRBJ2-3, is GAGVSQSPSNKVTEKGKDVELRCDPISGHTALYWYRQSLGQGLEFLIYFQGNSAPDKSGLPSDRFSAERTGGSVSTLTIQRTQQEDSAVYLCASSLARGDTQYFGPGTRLTVL.

This sequence joins TRBV4-2 and TRBJ2-7; D not resolved. The germline V gene has CDR1 LGHNA and CDR2 YNFKEQ. The CDR3 runs to 14 residues. V gave up 2 bases and J gave up 3 bases, with 11 bases separating them. In DNA, the CDR3 is TGTGCCAGCAGCCAAAACCCAACGAGCTACGAGCAGTACTTC. This codes for CASSQNPTSYEQYF.

This chain uses TRBV7-2 with TRBJ1-6; tentatively, D is TRBD1 (6 bases). This CDR3 spans 14 amino acids. CDR1 and CDR2 (germline): SGHTA, FQGNSA. CDR3 amino acids: CDGSLGQFYSPLHF. The DNA of the CDR3 is TGTGACGGCAGCCTCGGACAGTTTTATTCACCCCTCCACTTT.

The gene calls are TRBV18 and TRBJ2-3, with 16 bases identical to TRBD2. This CDR3 has 17 residues. The germline CDR1 and CDR2 sequences are KGHSH and LQKENI. J lost 12 bases, V lost 3 bases, and 12 bases had no gene match. CDR3 in amino acids: CASSPGLAGGPPSVQYF. The CDR3 bases are TGTGCCAGCTCACCGGGACTAGCGGGGGGGCCCCCCAGCGTCCAGTATTTT.

A note on this clonotype: This may arise from a read error, as a much more abundant clone is one base away. The rearrangement links TRBV28 to TRBJ1-1; no clear D gene. CDR1 and CDR2 from the germline V gene are MDHEN and SYDVKM. CDR3 length: 12 amino acids. CDR3 amino acids: CASSQGRTEALF. The CDR3 nucleotides read TGTGCCAGCAGCCAAGGACGGACTGAAGCTTTATTT.

Only a few counts were recorded for this clonotype. The chain joins TRBV7-9 to TRBJ2-7; 7 positions match TRBD1. V shed 4 bases and J 5 bases; nucleotides not matched to a gene: 11. The CDR3 contains 15 residues. Germline values: CDR1 SEHNR, CDR2 FQNEAQ (reference sequence). The CDR3 loop reads CASSSRRQGWNEQYF. For the CDR3, the DNA is TGTGCCAGCAGCTCCCGTCGACAGGGTTGGAACGAGCAGTACTTC.

This clonotype came up many times. The rearrangement joins TRBV7-2 to TRBJ2-7; unclear D gene. CDR3 size: 13 residues. V shed 1 base and J shed 2 bases, with 6 bases lying between them. The V gene's germline CDR1 is SGHTA and CDR2 FQGNSA. The CDR3 sequence: CASSLVDTYEQYF. CDR3 sequence (DNA): TGTGCCAGCAGCTTAGTCGACACCTACGAGCAGTACTTC.

This clonotype showed up many times. The CDR3 reads CASSQDLSGYYEQYF. The CDR3 DNA sequence: TGTGCCAGCAGCCAAGATTTGTCAGGGTACTACGAGCAGTACTTC. V usage is TRBV4-2 and J usage is TRBJ2-7; a possible D gene is TRBD1 (5 bases). Between the trimmed V and J ends, which lost 0 bases and 3 bases, there was a span of 12 bases. Germline V gene sequence: CDR1 LGHNA, CDR2 YNFKEQ. CDR3 length: 15 residues.

As to this clonotype: This could be a read error, since a much larger clone is one nucleotide away. Because it lacks the conserved phenylalanine or tryptophan at the end, this CDR3 is likely a read error. The gene calls are TRBV6-2 or TRBV6-3 and TRBJ2-7; D is unclear. The V gene's germline CDR1 is MNHEY and CDR2 SVGEGT. The CDR3 covers 15 residues. Trimming shortened V by 4 bases and J by 0 bases, and 13 bases separated the two germline ends. Here the CDR3 reads CASSSPTTGSYEQYL. CDR3 in DNA: TGTGCCAGCAGTTCTCCAACGACTGGCTCCTACGAGCAGTACCTC.

Only one count was recorded for this clonotype. This may come from a read error, since a much larger clone is one base off. The chain combines TRBV7-2 with TRBJ1-6, with 8 nucleotides matching TRBD1. The CDR3 has 17 residues. Germline V gives CDR1 SGHTA, CDR2 FQGNSA. CDR3 loop: CASSPDLAAGGFSPLNF. The CDR3 region has the DNA TGTGCCAGCAGCCCCGATTTGGCGGCAGGGGGCTTTTCACCCCTCAACTTT.

This clonotype was seen at least ten times. The rearrangement links TRBV24-1 to TRBJ1-2; D gene uncertain. Trimming stripped 3 bases from V and 4 bases from J, with 8 bases between. Germline V CDR1 and CDR2: KGHDR, SFDVKD. This CDR3 region has 13 residues. The CDR3 region has the DNA TGTGCCACCAGTGATGACCGGCGCTATGGCTACACCTTC. Protein product: CATSDDRRYGYTF.

This clonotype has ten or more counts. V gene TRBV15 combines with J gene TRBJ2-3; D not resolved. Deletions cut 1 base from V and 5 bases from J, with 10 bases between. Germline loops: CDR1 LNHNV, CDR2 YYDKDF (reference sequence). The CDR3 runs 14 residues. The CDR3: CATSRAALGDTQYF. The CDR3 DNA reads as TGTGCCACCAGCAGAGCTGCCTTAGGAGATACGCAGTATTTT.

The table lists this clonotype with many counts. The gene calls are TRBV27 and TRBJ1-6, with 9 bases that match TRBD1. Germline lookup yields CDR1 MNHEY and CDR2 SMNVEV (reference sequence). V was clipped by 5 bases and J by 10 bases; unmatched bases: 6. This CDR3 is built from 14 residues. In DNA, the CDR3 is TGTGCCAGCAGTGTACAGGGGGCACGGTCACCCCTCCACTTT. Its protein is CASSVQGARSPLHF.

This clonotype was detected ten times or more. The rearrangement links TRBV2 to TRBJ2-5; D is uncertain. Germline V gene lookup returns CDR1 SNHLY and CDR2 FYNNEI. The V end was cut by 4 bases, the J end by 5 bases, with 11 bases between. The CDR3 has 13 residues. CDR3 DNA: TGTGCCAGCAGTGGATCAGGTCTGGAGACCCAGTACTTC. Translating it yields CASSGSGLETQYF.

This clonotype came up many times. The gene calls are TRBV6-1 and TRBJ2-5, with D hard to call. The germline V gene encodes CDR1 MNHNS and CDR2 SASEGT. Between the trimmed V and J ends, which lost 5 bases and 5 bases, there was a span of 18 bases. The CDR3 extends over 15 amino acids. CDR3 nucleotide sequence: TGTGCCAGCAGTAAGGAGATGATAGGGTCCGAGACCCAGTACTTC. Translation: CASSKEMIGSETQYF.

This clonotype showed up many times. The chain couples TRBV20-1 to TRBJ1-6; D remains unclear. V lost 2 bases to trimming and J lost 1 base, with 12 bases between them. Germline CDR1 is DFQATT and CDR2 is SNEGSKA (reference sequence). This CDR3 is 16 amino acids long. This chain's CDR3 is CSARYGLGSYNSPLHF. In DNA form, the CDR3 reads TGCAGTGCTAGATACGGATTAGGATCCTATAATTCACCCCTCCACTTT.

The chain has TRBV20-1 and TRBJ2-3, with TRBD2 as a possible D gene (7 bases). The germline V and J ends were trimmed by 3 bases and 5 bases, with 15 bases remaining between them. Germline CDR1 and CDR2: DFQATT and SNEGSKA (reference sequence). This CDR3 has 14 residues. This CDR3 is CSASPGGPRDTQYF. CDR3 bases: TGCAGTGCTAGCCCCGGGGGGCCTAGAGATACGCAGTATTTT.

The table lists this clonotype with many counts. The rearrangement uses TRBV5-1 and TRBJ1-1; TRBD1 aligns across 7 bases. The CDR3 has 15 residues. Germline CDR1 and CDR2: SGHRS and YFSETQ. Unmatched junction bases numbered 7, after V lost 5 bases and J lost 0 bases. This chain's CDR3 is CASSRSGTVNTEAFF. CDR3 bases: TGCGCCAGCAGTCGTTCCGGGACAGTGAACACTGAAGCTTTCTTT.

In this sample, this clonotype turned up many times. The chain uses TRBV28 and TRBJ1-2; D remains unclear. Germline V gene data show CDR1 as MDHEN and CDR2 as SYDVKM. V lost 6 bases and J 3 bases, leaving 11 bases between the germline ends. This CDR3 is 13 amino acids long. CDR3 sequence reads: CASRVWADYGYTF. The CDR3, as DNA: TGTGCCAGCAGGGTTTGGGCGGACTATGGCTACACCTTC.

Many counts were recorded for this clonotype. The chain couples TRBV12-3 or TRBV12-4 to TRBJ2-1; the match to TRBD1 covers 7 bases. J lost 6 bases, V lost 3 bases, and 2 bases had no gene match. CDR3 size: 13 residues. The CDR3 bases are TGTGCCAGCAGTTTCGACAGGGTCAATGAGCAGTTCTTC. Translation gives CASSFDRVNEQFF.

Worth noting for this clonotype: A much larger clone is a single base away; this may be a read error. V gene TRBV25-1 combines with J gene TRBJ1-1, with no clear D. Germline V gene data show CDR1 as MGHDK and CDR2 as SYGVNS. The CDR3 length is 15 residues. The CDR3, as DNA: TGTGCCAGCAGGAAGGCCGGAAACATGAACAATGAAGCTTTCTTT. Protein sequence: CASRKAGNMNNEAFF.

This clonotype was seen many times. The chain carries TRBV6-1 and TRBJ1-2, with D maybe TRBD1 (6 bases). Germline CDR1 MNHNS, CDR2 SASEGT. The CDR3 totals 13 residues. The V end lost 5 bases, the J end lost 2 bases, and 9 bases lay between the germline ends. As DNA, the CDR3 is TGTGCCAGCAGTTGGGACAAAAACTATGGCTACACCTTC. Encoded protein: CASSWDKNYGYTF.

Remarks on this clonotype: It may be a read error: a sequence one base away is much more abundant. It is likely a read error, because the conserved phenylalanine at the end of the CDR3 is missing. This chain uses TRBV7-9 with TRBJ2-5, with 8 bases matching TRBD1. The V gene end was trimmed by 5 bases and the J gene end by 2 bases; junction bases not matched to a gene: 7. The germline V gene has CDR1 SEHNR and CDR2 FQNEAQ (reference sequence). This CDR3 spans 15 amino acids. The CDR3 nucleotides read TGTGCCAGCAGCAATGGGGACAGGTTACAAGAGACCCAGTACTTA. Translation gives CASSNGDRLQETQYL.

This clonotype was seen a few times. The chain is built from TRBV12-3 or TRBV12-4 and TRBJ2-7; unclear D gene. This CDR3 region has 11 residues. V was shortened by 3 bases and J by 9 bases, with 9 bases between the two germline ends. This CDR3 reads CASSFGSGQYF. The DNA of the CDR3 is TGTGCCAGCAGTTTCGGGTCTGGGCAGTACTTC.

This clonotype occurred many times. This chain connects TRBV7-2 to TRBJ1-4; 7 bases match TRBD1. This CDR3 contains 16 residues. The trim removed 5 bases at V and 0 bases at J, leaving 6 bases unmatched. CDR1 and CDR2 (germline): SGHTA, FQGNSA. This CDR3 reads CASSHRGRTTNEKLFF. In DNA, the CDR3 is TGTGCCAGCAGCCACAGGGGTCGGACAACTAATGAAAAACTGTTTTTT.

This clonotype was found a few times. The chain is built from TRBV7-9 and TRBJ2-5, with 8 nucleotides matching TRBD2. V trimming: 5 bases; J trimming: 1 base; junction bases outside the gene matches: 6. The CDR3 loop spans 15 amino acids. Germline CDR1 is SEHNR and CDR2 is FQNEAQ (reference sequence). CDR3 sequence reads: CASSLSGGAQETQYF. CDR3 in DNA: TGTGCCAGCAGCCTCTCGGGGGGGGCCCAAGAGACCCAGTACTTC.

There are many counts of this clonotype. V usage is TRBV20-1 and J usage is TRBJ1-1, with TRBD1 matching 7 bases. Germline CDR1 reads DFQATT; CDR2 reads SNEGSKA (reference sequence). CDR3 size: 14 residues. V shed 6 bases, J shed 5 bases, and the junction held 12 bases outside the gene matches. CDR3 nucleotide sequence: TGCAGTGCGAACCCGGGACAGAGGTTAACTGAAGCTTTCTTT. Protein: CSANPGQRLTEAFF.

This clonotype was seen a few times. The V gene is TRBV4-3, the J gene TRBJ2-1; a possible D gene is TRBD2 (5 bases). Trimming shortened V by 0 bases and J by 15 bases, and 21 bases separated the two germline ends. The CDR3 is made up of 15 amino acids. The V gene's germline CDR1 is LGHNA and CDR2 YSLEER. In nucleotides, the CDR3 is TGCGCCAGCAGCCAAGACCGAAGCGCGGGTCAAGGACCGTTCTTC. This sequence encodes CASSQDRSAGQGPFF.

Only a few counts were recorded for this clonotype. The chain recombines TRBV7-2 with TRBJ2-7, with TRBD1 identical over 9 bases. There are 15 residues in the CDR3. Germline trimming cut 5 bases from V and 6 bases from J; bases unmatched to any gene: 11. Germline V gene sequence: CDR1 SGHTA, CDR2 FQGNSA. The CDR3 here is CASSLVGQGFFEQYF. Here the CDR3 DNA reads TGTGCCAGCAGCCTAGTGGGACAGGGTTTCTTCGAGCAGTACTTC.

This chain connects TRBV29-1 to TRBJ1-5; D possibly corresponds to TRBD1 (5 bases). With 6 bases removed from V and 3 bases from J, the gap between germline ends came to 12 bases. Germline loops: CDR1 SQVTM, CDR2 ANQGSEA. The CDR3 is made up of 13 amino acids. The CDR3 sequence: CSVAAGTNQPQHF. The CDR3 DNA reads TGCAGCGTCGCGGCAGGGACCAATCAGCCCCAGCATTTT.